The T cell receptor (beta chain) under discussion was sequenced for a study of blood T cell repertoires in COVID-19. Study information: T cells, B-cell-depleted T cells, or PBMCs provided the cDNA or gDNA that served as material.

How the authors handled the data: Estimation of nucleated cell counts was performed using reference gene primer amplification. Produced via immunoSEQ multiplex PCR; TCRdb's table is partial and in-frame only. That table supplies the V and J calls and clone size; D and trimming were determined from the DNA. The data contain 250,000 to 350,000 clones, approximately 91% of them singletons. This clone was seen repeatedly, ten times or more. CDR1 and CDR2 (germline): LNHDA, SQIVND (reference sequence). Trimming took 3 bases from V and 9 from J; bases not matched to a gene: 5. The CDR3 covers 13 residues. The sample was peripheral blood. The TCR was taken from a man younger than 30 with active or convalescent COVID-19. J is TRBJ2-1 and V is TRBV19, with 7 positions matching TRBD2. As DNA, the CDR3 is TGTGCCAGTAGTATTGGGGGGAGGGGTGAGCAGTTCTTC. This gives the protein CASSIGGRGEQFF.